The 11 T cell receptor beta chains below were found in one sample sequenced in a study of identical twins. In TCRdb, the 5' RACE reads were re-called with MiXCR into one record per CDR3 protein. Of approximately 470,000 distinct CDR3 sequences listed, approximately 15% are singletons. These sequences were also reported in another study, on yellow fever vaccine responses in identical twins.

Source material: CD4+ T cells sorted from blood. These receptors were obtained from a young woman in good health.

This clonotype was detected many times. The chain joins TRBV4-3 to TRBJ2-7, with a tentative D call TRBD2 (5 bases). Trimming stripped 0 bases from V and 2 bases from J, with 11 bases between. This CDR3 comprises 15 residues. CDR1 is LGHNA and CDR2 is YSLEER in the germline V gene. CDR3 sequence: CASSQDHGIAYEQYF. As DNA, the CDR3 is TGCGCCAGCAGCCAAGATCACGGGATAGCCTACGAGCAGTACTTC.

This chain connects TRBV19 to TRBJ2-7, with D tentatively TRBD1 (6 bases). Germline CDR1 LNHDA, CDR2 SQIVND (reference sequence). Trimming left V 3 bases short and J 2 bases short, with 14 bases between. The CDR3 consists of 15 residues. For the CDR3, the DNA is TGTGCCAGTAGTATGGCAGGACAGTCTGCCTACGAGCAGTACTTC. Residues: CASSMAGQSAYEQYF. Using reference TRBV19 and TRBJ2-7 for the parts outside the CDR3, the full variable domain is DGGITQSPKYLFRKEGQNVTLSCEQNLNHDAMYWYRQDPGQGLRLIYYSQIVNDFQKGDIAEGYSVSREKKESFPLTVTSAQKNPTAFYLCASSMAGQSAYEQYFGPGTRLTVT.

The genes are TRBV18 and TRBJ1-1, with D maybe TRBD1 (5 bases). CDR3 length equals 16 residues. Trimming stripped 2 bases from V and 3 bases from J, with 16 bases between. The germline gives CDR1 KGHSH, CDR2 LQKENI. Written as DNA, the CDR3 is TGTGCCAGCTCACCAATAGGGGATATGGGGCACACTGAAGCTTTCTTT. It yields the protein CASSPIGDMGHTEAFF.

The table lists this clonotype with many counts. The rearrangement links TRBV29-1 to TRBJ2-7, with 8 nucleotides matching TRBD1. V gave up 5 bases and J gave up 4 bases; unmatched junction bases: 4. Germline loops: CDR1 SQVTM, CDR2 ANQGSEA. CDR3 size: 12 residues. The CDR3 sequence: CSVRTGPYEQYF. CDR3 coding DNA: TGCAGCGTTCGGACAGGGCCGTACGAGCAGTACTTC.

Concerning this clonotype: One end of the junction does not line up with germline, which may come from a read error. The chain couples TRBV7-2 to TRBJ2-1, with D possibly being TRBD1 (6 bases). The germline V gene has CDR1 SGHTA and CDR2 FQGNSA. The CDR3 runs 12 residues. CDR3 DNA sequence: TGTGCCAGCAGCTTAGAGTTGCAGGGGCAGGTCTTC. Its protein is CASSLELQGQVF.

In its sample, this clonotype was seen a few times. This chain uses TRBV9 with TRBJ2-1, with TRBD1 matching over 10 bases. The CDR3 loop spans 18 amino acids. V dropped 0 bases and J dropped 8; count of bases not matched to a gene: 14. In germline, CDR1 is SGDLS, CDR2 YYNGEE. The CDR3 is CASSVGRVRDRGMYEQFF. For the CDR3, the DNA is TGTGCCAGCAGCGTAGGACGGGTTAGGGACAGGGGTATGTATGAGCAGTTCTTC.

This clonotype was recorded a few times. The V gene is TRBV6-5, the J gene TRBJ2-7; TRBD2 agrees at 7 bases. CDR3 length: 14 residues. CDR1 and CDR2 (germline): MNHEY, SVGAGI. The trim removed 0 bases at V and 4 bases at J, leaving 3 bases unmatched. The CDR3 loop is CASSYSFGGYEQYF. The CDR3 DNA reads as TGTGCCAGCAGTTACTCTTTCGGGGGGTACGAGCAGTACTTC.

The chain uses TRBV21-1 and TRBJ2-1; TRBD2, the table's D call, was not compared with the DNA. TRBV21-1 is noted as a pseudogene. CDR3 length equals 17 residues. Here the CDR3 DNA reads TGTGCCAGCAGCAAGGTTGGGCGGGAGGGAATAGACAATGAGCAGTTCTTC. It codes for CASSKVGREGIDNEQFF.

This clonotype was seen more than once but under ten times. The CDR3 protein is CASSYRTSGRAVETQYF. In DNA, the CDR3 is TGTGCCAGCAGTTACCGGACCAGCGGGAGGGCCGTGGAGACCCAGTACTTC. The rearrangement joins TRBV6-5 to TRBJ2-5; 10 bases align to TRBD2. V shed 2 bases and J 5 bases; nucleotides not matched to a gene: 11. Germline CDR1 MNHEY, CDR2 SVGAGI. This CDR3 is built from 17 residues.

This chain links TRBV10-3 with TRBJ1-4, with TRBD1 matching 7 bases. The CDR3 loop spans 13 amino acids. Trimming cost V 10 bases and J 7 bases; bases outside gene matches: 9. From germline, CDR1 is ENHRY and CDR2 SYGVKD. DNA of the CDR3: TGTGCCACCGGGGACAGATTGGGTGAAAAACTGTTTTTT. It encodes CATGDRLGEKLFF.

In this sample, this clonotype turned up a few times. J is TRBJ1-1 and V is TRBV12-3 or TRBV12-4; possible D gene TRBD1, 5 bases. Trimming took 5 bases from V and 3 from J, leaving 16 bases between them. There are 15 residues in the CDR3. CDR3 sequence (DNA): TGTGCCAGCAGTACCCGACGCGGAGGGGACACTGAAGCTTTCTTT. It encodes CASSTRRGGDTEAFF.